The 4 T cell receptor beta chains listed next were all sequenced from one sample in a study of human T cells and chemical hapten exposure. Sequencing started from total RNA isolated from unfractionated whole blood. TCRdb called the 5' RACE reads again in MiXCR, with one record for every CDR3 protein. The sample holds about 120,000 distinct CDR3 sequences, roughly a fifth seen once. The receptors were sampled from a human donor in good health.

The table lists this clonotype with many counts. The J gene is TRBJ1-3, the V gene TRBV20-1; 11 nucleotides line up with TRBD1. The CDR3 is made up of 18 amino acids. After removal of 1 base from V and 0 bases from J, the junction contained 8 bases not matched to a gene. Per the germline V gene, CDR1 is DFQATT and CDR2 is SNEGSKA (reference sequence). The chain's CDR3 is CSARASRTGGNSGNTIYF. The DNA for the CDR3 is TGCAGTGCTAGAGCCTCGCGGACAGGGGGCAACTCTGGAAACACCATATATTTT.

This rearrangement joins TRBV6-1 to TRBJ2-7, with D tentatively TRBD2 (6 bases). V lost 8 bases, J lost 0 bases, and 11 bases lay in between. Germline V gives CDR1 MNHNS, CDR2 SASEGT. The CDR3 consists of 13 residues. Here the CDR3 DNA reads TGTGCCAGCGGCCGGGACTTCTCCTACGAGCAGTACTTC. Translation: CASGRDFSYEQYF.

In this sample, this clonotype turned up a few times. The chain joins TRBV6-1 to TRBJ2-1; 8 nucleotides agree with TRBD1. CDR1 is MNHNS, CDR2 SASEGT, per germline. V shed 5 bases and J 7 bases; nucleotides not matched to a gene: 4. The CDR3 is 13 residues long. The CDR3 protein is CASSFDRGNEQFF. The DNA for the CDR3 is TGTGCCAGCAGTTTCGACAGGGGTAATGAGCAGTTCTTC.

J is TRBJ2-7 and V is TRBV12-3 or TRBV12-4; 10 positions match TRBD2. V gave up 6 bases and J gave up 1 base; unmatched junction bases: 3. The CDR3 extends over 14 amino acids. As DNA, the CDR3 is TGTGCCAGCAGCTCGACTAGCGGGTCCTACGAGCAGTACTTC. This gives the protein CASSSTSGSYEQYF.